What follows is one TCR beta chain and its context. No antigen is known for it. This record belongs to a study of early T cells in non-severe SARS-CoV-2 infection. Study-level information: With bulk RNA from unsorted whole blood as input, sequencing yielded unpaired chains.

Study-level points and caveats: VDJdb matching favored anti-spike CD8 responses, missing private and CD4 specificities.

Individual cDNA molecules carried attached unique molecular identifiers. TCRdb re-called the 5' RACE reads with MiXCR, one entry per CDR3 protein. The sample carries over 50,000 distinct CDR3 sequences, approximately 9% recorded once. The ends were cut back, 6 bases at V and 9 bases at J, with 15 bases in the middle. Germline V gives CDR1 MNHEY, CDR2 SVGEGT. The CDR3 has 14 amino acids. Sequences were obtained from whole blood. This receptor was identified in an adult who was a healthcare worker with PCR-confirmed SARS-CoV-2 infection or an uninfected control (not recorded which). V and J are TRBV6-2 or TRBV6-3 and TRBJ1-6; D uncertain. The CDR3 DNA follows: TGTGCCAGCAGAAATACAATCCCAAGTTCACCCCTCCACTTT. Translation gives CASRNTIPSSPLHF.